This T cell receptor beta chain was retrieved from a study of technical replicates of blood from several donors. The table came from immunoSEQ multiplex PCR; TCRdb's copy has only in-frame clones and leaves some out. The sample has approximately 75,000 clones; more than 90% are singletons. V lost 1 base to trimming and J lost 3 bases, with 15 bases between them. This CDR3 has 16 amino acids. Germline V gene sequence: CDR1 LNHDA, CDR2 SQIVND (reference sequence). The TCR sequence derives from a human donor in good health. V gene TRBV19 combines with J gene TRBJ1-1; maybe TRBD1 (6 bases). The sequenced sample was T cells isolated from PBMCs. The CDR3 DNA reads as TGTGCCAGTAGTATAGGAACAGGGTCAAGAGACACTGAAGCTTTCTTT. This translates into CASSIGTGSRDTEAFF.